Listed below are T cell receptor beta chains from one sample, sequenced in a study of blood T cell repertoires in COVID-19. Sequenced by immunoSEQ multiplex PCR; TCRdb stores in-frame clones only, minus some. Of roughly 72,000 clones in the sample, approximately 85% were seen once. The sequenced material came from peripheral blood. The receptors here all came from an elderly woman with active or convalescent COVID-19. Each CDR3 is given with its conserved first and last residue. The D gene is left open where the match is weak. Not every row has a clone size; where given, it reads once, few, many or a size class.

TRBD1,-,TRBV5-1,TRBJ1-1,CASSPTGVSTEAFF,TGCGCCAGCAGTCCCACAGGGGTGAGCACTGAAGCTTTCTTT
TRBD2,-,TRBV18,TRBJ2-1,CASSPGGANEQFF,TGTGCCAGCTCACCGGGAGGGGCCAATGAGCAGTTCTTC
-,-,TRBV15,TRBJ1-5,CATSRAQMNQPQHF,TGTGCCACCAGCAGAGCTCAGATGAATCAGCCCCAGCATTTT
TRBD2,-,TRBV25-1,TRBJ2-5,CASREAQYQETQYF,TGTGCCAGTCGGGAGGCCCAGTACCAAGAGACCCAGTACTTC
-,-,TRBV9,TRBJ2-1,CASSGAAGWYNEQFF,TGTGCCAGCAGCGGCGCGGCGGGGTGGTACAATGAGCAGTTCTTC
-,-,TRBV27,TRBJ2-3,CASTAPPSDTQYF,TGTGCCAGCACCGCGCCCCCGTCGGATACGCAGTATTTT
TRBD1,few,TRBV6-6,TRBJ1-1,CASRRQGNTEAFF,TGTGCCAGCAGGCGACAGGGAAACACTGAAGCTTTCTTT
-,-,TRBV3-1/TRBV3-2,TRBJ2-1,CASSQDAAEHNEQFF,TGTGCCAGCAGCCAAGATGCGGCGGAGCACAATGAGCAGTTCTTC
-,-,TRBV12-5,TRBJ2-2,CASGTSKNTGELFF,TGTGCTAGTGGTACGAGTAAGAACACCGGGGAGCTGTTTTTT
TRBD1,-,TRBV27,TRBJ1-1,CASSPGTGTNTEAFF,TGTGCCAGCAGTCCAGGGACAGGGACGAACACTGAAGCTTTCTTT
TRBD1,few,TRBV6-5,TRBJ1-2,CASKDRQVPYGYTF,TGTGCCAGCAAGGACAGGCAGGTTCCCTATGGCTACACCTTC
TRBD1,few,TRBV7-2,TRBJ1-2,CASSYGGGASGYTF,TGTGCCAGCAGCTACGGAGGGGGCGCGTCTGGCTACACCTTC
-,-,TRBV11-2,TRBJ1-1,CATRGSWTEAFF,TGTGCCACCCGAGGGAGTTGGACTGAAGCTTTCTTT
TRBD2,-,TRBV28,TRBJ2-7,CASSSRTTSGHTPGYEQYF,TGTGCCAGCAGTTCACGCACGACTAGCGGCCACACCCCAGGCTACGAGCAGTACTTC
TRBD1,-,TRBV5-1,TRBJ2-2,CARPSVQGETGELFF,TGCGCCAGACCCTCGGTCCAGGGGGAGACCGGGGAGCTGTTTTTT
-,few,TRBV5-1,TRBJ1-2,CASSTKDSSYGYTF,TGCGCCAGCAGCACCAAGGACAGCTCCTATGGCTACACCTTC
TRBD1,once,TRBV18,TRBJ1-1,CASGQGLNTEAFF,TGTGCCAGTGGACAGGGTTTGAACACTGAAGCTTTCTTT
-,-,TRBV30,TRBJ1-1,CAWSKITRNTEAFF,TGTGCCTGGAGTAAAATAACGAGGAACACTGAAGCTTTCTTT
-,once,TRBV7-9,TRBJ2-2,CASSLGYGFYTGELFF,TGTGCCAGCAGCTTAGGGTACGGTTTCTACACCGGGGAGCTGTTTTTT
-,-,TRBV19,TRBJ1-6,CASTAGTGSSYNSPLHF,TGTGCCTCTACAGCAGGCACAGGGAGCTCCTATAATTCACCCCTCCACTTT
-,-,TRBV28,TRBJ1-1,CASSLWGRGLNTEAFF,TGTGCCAGCAGTTTATGGGGGAGGGGCCTGAACACTGAAGCTTTCTTT
-,-,TRBV6-6,TRBJ2-7,CASSSMIGQGIYEQYF,TGTGCCAGCAGTTCCATGATTGGGCAGGGAATCTACGAGCAGTACTTC
TRBD1,-,TRBV4-2,TRBJ1-4,CASSVSQGVLEKLFF,TGTGCCAGCAGCGTATCACAGGGGGTGTTGGAAAAACTGTTTTTT
TRBD2,-,TRBV28,TRBJ2-7,CASSFTITLAGGTYEQYF,TGTGCCAGCAGTTTCACCATAACACTAGCGGGGGGAACCTACGAGCAGTACTTC
-,-,TRBV2,TRBJ1-4,CASSDLARGEKLFF,TGTGCCAGCAGTGATTTGGCTAGGGGGGAAAAACTGTTTTTT
TRBD1,-,TRBV27,TRBJ2-7,CASSDGTGFYEQYF,TGTGCCAGCAGTGACGGGACAGGTTTCTACGAGCAGTACTTC
-,-,TRBV7-9,TRBJ1-2,CASSSGGVGRGYTF,TGTGCCAGCAGTTCTGGAGGGGTAGGTCGTGGCTACACCTTC
-,once,TRBV5-1,TRBJ1-1,CASSLGVQTEAFF,TGCGCCAGCAGCTTGGGTGTACAGACTGAAGCTTTCTTT
TRBD1,-,TRBV2,TRBJ1-5,CASSAGQGIQPQHF,TGTGCCAGCAGTGCGGGACAGGGGATTCAGCCCCAGCATTTT
-,few,TRBV5-8,TRBJ2-1,CASSLGRTDYNEQFF,TGTGCCAGCAGCTTGGGTAGGACAGACTACAATGAGCAGTTCTTC
TRBD1,once,TRBV6-2/TRBV6-3,TRBJ1-5,CASSDRGHQPQHF,TGTGCCAGCAGTGACAGGGGGCACCAGCCCCAGCATTTT
-,few,TRBV27,TRBJ2-7,CASSLVFGGLSSYEQYF,TGTGCCAGCAGTTTGGTTTTCGGGGGACTGAGCTCCTACGAGCAGTACTTC
-,-,TRBV20-1,TRBJ2-7,CSASLVGGFEQYF,TGCAGTGCTAGTCTGGTGGGGGGATTCGAGCAGTACTTC
-,once,TRBV19,TRBJ1-4,CASGPGENEKLFF,TGTGCCAGCGGGCCGGGGGAGAATGAAAAACTGTTTTTT
-,-,TRBV27,TRBJ1-6,CASSLVSGAVNSPLHF,TGTGCCAGCAGTTTAGTGAGCGGAGCCGTTAATTCACCCCTCCACTTT
-,-,TRBV7-2,TRBJ1-1,CASSRQLNTEAFF,TGTGCCAGCAGTCGACAACTGAACACTGAAGCTTTCTTT
-,few,TRBV5-1,TRBJ2-2,CASSIRTGGTGELFF,TGCGCCAGCAGCATACGGACGGGCGGGACCGGGGAGCTGTTTTTT
TRBD1,-,TRBV12-3/TRBV12-4,TRBJ1-4,CASSQGAVQKLFF,TGTGCCAGCAGCCAGGGGGCGGTCCAGAAACTGTTTTTT
-,-,TRBV9,TRBJ2-3,CASSVLTDTQYF,TGTGCCAGCAGCGTTTTAACAGATACGCAGTATTTT
-,-,TRBV12-3/TRBV12-4,TRBJ1-5,CASRGGVNQPQHF,TGTGCCAGCAGGGGGGGGGTAAATCAGCCCCAGCATTTT
-,-,TRBV3-1/TRBV3-2,TRBJ1-5,CASSQMVGRNQPQHF,TGTGCCAGCAGCCAAATGGTTGGGAGAAATCAGCCCCAGCATTTT
TRBD1,-,TRBV7-3,TRBJ1-3,CASSANRGPGNTIYF,TGTGCCAGCAGCGCAAACAGGGGTCCTGGAAACACCATATATTTT
TRBD1,-,TRBV6-1,TRBJ2-2,CASSEGHRGSSELFF,TGTGCCAGCAGTGAAGGCCACAGGGGATCCTCGGAGCTGTTTTTT
TRBD2,once,TRBV24-1,TRBJ2-1,CATSGHSGTSGFDEQFF,TGTGCCACCAGTGGTCACTCCGGGACTAGCGGGTTCGATGAGCAGTTCTTC